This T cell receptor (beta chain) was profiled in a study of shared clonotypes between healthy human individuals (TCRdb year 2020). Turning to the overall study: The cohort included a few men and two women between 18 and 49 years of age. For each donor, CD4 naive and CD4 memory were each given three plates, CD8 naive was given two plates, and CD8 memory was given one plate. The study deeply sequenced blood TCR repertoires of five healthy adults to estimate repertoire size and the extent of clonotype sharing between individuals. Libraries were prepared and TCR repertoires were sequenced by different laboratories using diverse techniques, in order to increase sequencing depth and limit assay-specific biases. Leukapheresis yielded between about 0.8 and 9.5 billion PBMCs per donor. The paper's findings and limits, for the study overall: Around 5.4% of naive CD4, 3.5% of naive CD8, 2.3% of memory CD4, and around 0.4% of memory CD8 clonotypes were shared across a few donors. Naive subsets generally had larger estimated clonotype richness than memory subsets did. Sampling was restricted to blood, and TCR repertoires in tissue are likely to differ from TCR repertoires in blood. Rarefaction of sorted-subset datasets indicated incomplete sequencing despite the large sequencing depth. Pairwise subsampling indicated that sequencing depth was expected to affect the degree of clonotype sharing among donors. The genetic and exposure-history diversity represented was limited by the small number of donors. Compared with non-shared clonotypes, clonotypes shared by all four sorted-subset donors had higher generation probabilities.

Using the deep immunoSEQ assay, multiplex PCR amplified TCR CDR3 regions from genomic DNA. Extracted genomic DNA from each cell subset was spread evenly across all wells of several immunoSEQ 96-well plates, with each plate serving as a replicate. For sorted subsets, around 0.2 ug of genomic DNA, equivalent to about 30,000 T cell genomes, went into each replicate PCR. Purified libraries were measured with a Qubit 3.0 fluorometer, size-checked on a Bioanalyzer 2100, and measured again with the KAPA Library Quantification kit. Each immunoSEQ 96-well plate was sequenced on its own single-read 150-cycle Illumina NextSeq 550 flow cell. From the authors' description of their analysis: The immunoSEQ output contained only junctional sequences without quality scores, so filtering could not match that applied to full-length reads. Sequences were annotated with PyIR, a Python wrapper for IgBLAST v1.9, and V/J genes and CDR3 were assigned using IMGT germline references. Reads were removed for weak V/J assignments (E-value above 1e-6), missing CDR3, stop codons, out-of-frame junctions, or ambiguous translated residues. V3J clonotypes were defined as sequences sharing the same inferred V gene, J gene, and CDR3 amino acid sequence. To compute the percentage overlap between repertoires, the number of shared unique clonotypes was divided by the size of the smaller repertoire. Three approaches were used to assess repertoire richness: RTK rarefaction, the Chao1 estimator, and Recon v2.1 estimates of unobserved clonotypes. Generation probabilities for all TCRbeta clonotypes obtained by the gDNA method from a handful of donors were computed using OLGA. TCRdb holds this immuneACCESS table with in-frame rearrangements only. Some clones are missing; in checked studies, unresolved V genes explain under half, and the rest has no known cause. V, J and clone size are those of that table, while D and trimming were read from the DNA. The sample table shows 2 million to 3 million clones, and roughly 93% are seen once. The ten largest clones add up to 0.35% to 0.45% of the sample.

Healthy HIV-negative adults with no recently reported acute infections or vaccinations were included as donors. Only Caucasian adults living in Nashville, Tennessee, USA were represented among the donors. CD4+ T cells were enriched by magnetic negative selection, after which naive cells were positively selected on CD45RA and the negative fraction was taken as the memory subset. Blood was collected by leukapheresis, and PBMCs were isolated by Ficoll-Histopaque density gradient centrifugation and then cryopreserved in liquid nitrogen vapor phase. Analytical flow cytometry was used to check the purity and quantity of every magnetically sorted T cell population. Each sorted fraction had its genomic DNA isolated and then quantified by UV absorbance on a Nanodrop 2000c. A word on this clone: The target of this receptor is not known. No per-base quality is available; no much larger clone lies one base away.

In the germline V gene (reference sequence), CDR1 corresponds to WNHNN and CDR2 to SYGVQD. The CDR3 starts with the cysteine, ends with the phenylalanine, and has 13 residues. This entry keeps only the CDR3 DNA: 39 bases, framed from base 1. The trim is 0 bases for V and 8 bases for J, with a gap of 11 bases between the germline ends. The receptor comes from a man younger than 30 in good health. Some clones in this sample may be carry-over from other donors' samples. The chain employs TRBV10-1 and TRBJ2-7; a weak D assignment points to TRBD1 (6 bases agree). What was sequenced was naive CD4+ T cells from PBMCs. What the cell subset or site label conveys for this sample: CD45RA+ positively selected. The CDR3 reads CASSESGTQKQYF. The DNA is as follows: TGCGCCAGCAGTGAGTCCGGGACACAGAAGCAGTACTTC.